These 4 T cell receptor beta chains came from one sample sequenced in a study of CD8 T cells in Susac syndrome (dated by TCRdb to the late 2010s). The library was prepared using the immunoSEQ multiplex PCR assay. RNA was extracted with the RNeasy kit and roughly 0.45 to 1 ug was reverse transcribed using random hexamers. The raw public reads went through TCRdb reprocessing: fastp at Q25, MiXCR clone calling, in-frame beta chains kept. All rows with the same CDR3 protein become a single entry with the most common DNA and genes. The sample table shows 100,000 to 150,000 distinct CDR3 sequences, and about 95% are seen once. The biggest ten clones account for around 0.078% of the sample. Sample: CD4+ T cells from PBMCs. These receptors all come from a human donor in good health.

The CDR3 is CASTLPEGRGSNQPQHF. CDR3 in DNA: TGTGCCAGCACCCTCCCTGAGGGCAGGGGCAGCAATCAGCCCCAGCATTTT. The J gene is TRBJ1-5, the V gene TRBV6-1; D perhaps matches TRBD1 (6 bases). The V end was cut by 7 bases, the J end by 1 base, with 20 bases between. Germline V gives CDR1 MNHNS, CDR2 SASEGT. The CDR3 totals 17 residues.

This chain joins TRBV18 and TRBJ1-1; D unresolved. CDR3 size: 14 residues. V was shortened by 1 base and J by 1 base, with 7 bases between the two germline ends. The V gene's germline CDR1 is KGHSH and CDR2 LQKENI. The CDR3 nucleotides read TGTGCCAGCTCACCACTCAGAGAGAACACTGAAGCTTTCTTT. Translating it yields CASSPLRENTEAFF.

This sequence joins TRBV7-2 and TRBJ2-7; TRBD2 agrees at 9 bases. With V trimmed by 4 bases and J by 4 bases, 5 bases remained unmatched. The CDR3 has 14 residues. Germline V CDR1 and CDR2: SGHTA, FQGNSA. This CDR3 reads CASSYGLARYEQYF. The CDR3 nucleotides are TGTGCCAGCAGCTACGGACTAGCGAGATACGAGCAGTACTTC.

The rearrangement uses TRBV30 and TRBJ1-2; 7 bases map to TRBD1. Germline loops: CDR1 GTSNPN, CDR2 SVGIG (reference sequence). The CDR3 is 14 residues long. The V and J ends lost 5 bases and 4 bases, in that order; junction bases with no gene match: 10. The CDR3 sequence: CAWRRDSGFYGYTF. CDR3 coding DNA: TGTGCCTGGCGCCGGGACAGTGGCTTCTATGGCTACACCTTC.